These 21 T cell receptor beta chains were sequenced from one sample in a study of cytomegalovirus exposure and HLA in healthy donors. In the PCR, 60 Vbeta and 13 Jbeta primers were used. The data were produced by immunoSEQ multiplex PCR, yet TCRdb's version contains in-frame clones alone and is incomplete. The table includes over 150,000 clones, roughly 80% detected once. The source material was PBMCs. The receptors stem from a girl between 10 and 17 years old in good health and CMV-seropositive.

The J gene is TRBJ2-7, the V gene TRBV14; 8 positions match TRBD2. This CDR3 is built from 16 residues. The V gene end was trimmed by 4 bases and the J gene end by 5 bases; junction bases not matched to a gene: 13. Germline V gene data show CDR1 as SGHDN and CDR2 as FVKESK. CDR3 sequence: CASSPFPGGGPDEQYF. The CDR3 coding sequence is TGTGCCAGCAGCCCGTTTCCGGGGGGGGGACCCGACGAGCAGTACTTC.

The CDR3 region is CASSSLTGSGNTIYF. CDR3 nucleotide sequence: TGTGCCAGCAGTTCCCTGACAGGCTCTGGAAACACCATATATTTT. J is TRBJ1-3 and V is TRBV6-5, with a weak D call TRBD1 (6 bases). Per the germline V gene, CDR1 is MNHEY and CDR2 is SVGAGI. The CDR3 totals 15 residues. Between the trimmed V and J ends, which lost 4 bases and 0 bases, there was a span of 10 bases.

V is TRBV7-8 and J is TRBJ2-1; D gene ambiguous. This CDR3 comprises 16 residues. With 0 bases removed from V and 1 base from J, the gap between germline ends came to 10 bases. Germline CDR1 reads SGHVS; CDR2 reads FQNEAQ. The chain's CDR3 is CASSLALAKSYNEQFF. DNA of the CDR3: TGTGCCAGCAGCTTAGCGCTTGCGAAGTCCTACAATGAGCAGTTCTTC.

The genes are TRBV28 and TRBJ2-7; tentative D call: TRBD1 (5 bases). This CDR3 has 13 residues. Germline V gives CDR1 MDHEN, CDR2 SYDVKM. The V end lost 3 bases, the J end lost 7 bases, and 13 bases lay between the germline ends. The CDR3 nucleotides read TGTGCCAGCAGTTTCCCCGCAGGGCGGGAGCAGTACTTC. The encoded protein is CASSFPAGREQYF.

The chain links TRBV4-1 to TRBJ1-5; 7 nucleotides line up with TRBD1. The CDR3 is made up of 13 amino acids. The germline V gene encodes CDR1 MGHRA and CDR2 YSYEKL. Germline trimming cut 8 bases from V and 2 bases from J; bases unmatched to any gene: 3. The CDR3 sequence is CASQGDGNQPQHF. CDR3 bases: TGCGCCAGCCAGGGGGATGGCAATCAGCCCCAGCATTTT.

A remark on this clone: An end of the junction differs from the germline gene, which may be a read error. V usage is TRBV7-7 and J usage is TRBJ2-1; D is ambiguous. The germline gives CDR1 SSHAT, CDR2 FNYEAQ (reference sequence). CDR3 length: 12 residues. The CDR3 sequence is CASSPPRGVQFF. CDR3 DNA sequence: TGTGCTAGCAGCCCCCCCCGCGGTGTGCAGTTCTTC.

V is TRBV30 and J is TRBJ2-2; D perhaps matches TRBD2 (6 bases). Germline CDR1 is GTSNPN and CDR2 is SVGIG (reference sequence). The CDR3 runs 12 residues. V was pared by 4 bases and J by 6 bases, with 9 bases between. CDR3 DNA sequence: TGTGCCTGGATTCCGGGAGCCGGGGAGCTGTTTTTT. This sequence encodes CAWIPGAGELFF.

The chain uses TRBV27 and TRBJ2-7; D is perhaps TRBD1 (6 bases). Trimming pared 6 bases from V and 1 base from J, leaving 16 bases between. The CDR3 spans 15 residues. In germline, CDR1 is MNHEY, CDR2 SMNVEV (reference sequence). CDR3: CASSRRDTNSYEQYF. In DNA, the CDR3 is TGTGCCAGCAGCCGCCGGGACACTAATTCCTACGAGCAGTACTTC.

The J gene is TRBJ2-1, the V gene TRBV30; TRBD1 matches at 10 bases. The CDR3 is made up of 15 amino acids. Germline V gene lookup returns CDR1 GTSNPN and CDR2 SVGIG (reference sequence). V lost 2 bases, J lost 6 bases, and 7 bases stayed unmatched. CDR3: CAWSWGTGASNEQFF. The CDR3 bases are TGTGCCTGGAGTTGGGGGACAGGGGCGTCCAATGAGCAGTTCTTC.

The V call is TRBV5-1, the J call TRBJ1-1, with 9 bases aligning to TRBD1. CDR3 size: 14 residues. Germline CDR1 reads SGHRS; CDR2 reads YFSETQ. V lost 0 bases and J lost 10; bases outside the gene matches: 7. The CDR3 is CASSLEGTGLGAFF. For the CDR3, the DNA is TGCGCCAGCAGCTTGGAAGGGACAGGGCTAGGAGCTTTCTTT.

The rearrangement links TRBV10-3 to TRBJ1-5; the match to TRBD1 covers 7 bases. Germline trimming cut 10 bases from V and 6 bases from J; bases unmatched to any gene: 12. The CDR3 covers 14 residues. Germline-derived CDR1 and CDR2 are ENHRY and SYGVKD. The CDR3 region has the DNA TGTGCCACCAGAACAGGGGAAAGTGGTCAGCCCCAGCATTTT. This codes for CATRTGESGQPQHF.

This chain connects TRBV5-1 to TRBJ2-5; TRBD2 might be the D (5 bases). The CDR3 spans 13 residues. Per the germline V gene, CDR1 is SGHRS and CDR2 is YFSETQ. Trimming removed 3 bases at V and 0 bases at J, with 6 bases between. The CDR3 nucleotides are TGCGCCAGCAGCTCGACTAACCAAGAGACCCAGTACTTC. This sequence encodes CASSSTNQETQYF.

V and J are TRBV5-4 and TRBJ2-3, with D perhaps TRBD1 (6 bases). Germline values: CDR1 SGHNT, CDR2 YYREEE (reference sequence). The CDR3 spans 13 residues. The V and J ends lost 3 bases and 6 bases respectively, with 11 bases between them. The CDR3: CASSSGQTDTQYF. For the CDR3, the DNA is TGTGCCAGCAGCTCCGGACAGACTGATACGCAGTATTTT.

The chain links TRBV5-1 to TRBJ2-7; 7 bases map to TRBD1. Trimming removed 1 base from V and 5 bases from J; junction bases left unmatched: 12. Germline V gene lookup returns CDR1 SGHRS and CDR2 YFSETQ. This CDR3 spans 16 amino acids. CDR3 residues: CASSLLVTGVVHEQYF. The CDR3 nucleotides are TGCGCCAGCAGCTTGCTCGTTACAGGGGTTGTCCACGAGCAGTACTTC.

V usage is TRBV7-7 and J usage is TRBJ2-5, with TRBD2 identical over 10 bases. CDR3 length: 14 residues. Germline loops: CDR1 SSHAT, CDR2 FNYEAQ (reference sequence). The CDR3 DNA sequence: TGTGCTAGTGGGGCTAGCGGGGGTCGAGAGACCCAGTACTTC. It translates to CASGASGGRETQYF.

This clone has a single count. The CDR3 DNA follows: TGCGCCAGCAGCCAAGGTCGGAGCGGAGCCTACGAGCAGTACTTC. This codes for CASSQGRSGAYEQYF. The chain has TRBV4-1 and TRBJ2-7; TRBD2 might be the D (5 bases). The germline gives CDR1 MGHRA, CDR2 YSYEKL. The CDR3 spans 15 residues. V was cut by 1 base and J by 2 bases, with 12 bases left in between.

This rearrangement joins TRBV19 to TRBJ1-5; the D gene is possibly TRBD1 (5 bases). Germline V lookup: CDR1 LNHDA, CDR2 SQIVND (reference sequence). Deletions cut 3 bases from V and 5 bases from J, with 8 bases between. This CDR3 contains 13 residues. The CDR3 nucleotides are TGTGCCAGTAGTATTGGGGGGGATCAGCCCCAGCATTTT. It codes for CASSIGGDQPQHF.

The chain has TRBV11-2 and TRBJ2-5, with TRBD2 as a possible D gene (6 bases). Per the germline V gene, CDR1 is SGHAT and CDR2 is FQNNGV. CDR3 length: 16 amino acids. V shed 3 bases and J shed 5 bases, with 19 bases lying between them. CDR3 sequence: CASSFGGARFAETQYF. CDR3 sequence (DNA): TGTGCCAGCAGCTTCGGAGGGGCAAGGTTTGCTGAGACCCAGTACTTC. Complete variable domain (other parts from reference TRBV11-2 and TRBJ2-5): EAGVAQSPRYKIIEKRQSVAFWCNPISGHATLYWYQQILGQGPKLLIQFQNNGVVDDSQLPKDRFSAERLKGVDSTLKIQPAKLEDSAVYLCASSFGGARFAETQYFGPGTRLLVL.

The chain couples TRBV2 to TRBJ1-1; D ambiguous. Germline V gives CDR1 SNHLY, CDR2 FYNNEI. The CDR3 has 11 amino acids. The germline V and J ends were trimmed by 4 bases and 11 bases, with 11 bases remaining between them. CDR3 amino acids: CASSAALAAFF. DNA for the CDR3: TGTGCCAGCAGTGCCGCACTTGCGGCTTTCTTT.

The CDR3 sequence: CASSLMGSGGPSYNEQFF. The DNA for the CDR3 is TGCGCCAGCAGCTTGATGGGTAGCGGGGGGCCTTCCTACAATGAGCAGTTCTTC. The V call is TRBV5-1, the J call TRBJ2-1; 10 bases line up with TRBD2. J was trimmed by 1 base and V by 1 base; bases with no gene match: 8. The germline CDR1 and CDR2 sequences are SGHRS and YFSETQ. CDR3 length equals 18 residues.

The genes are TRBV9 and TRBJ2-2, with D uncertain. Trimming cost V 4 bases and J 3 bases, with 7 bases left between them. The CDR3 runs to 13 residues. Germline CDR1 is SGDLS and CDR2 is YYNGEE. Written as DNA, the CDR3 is TGTGCCAGCAGCCCCACAGACACCGGGGAGCTGTTTTTT. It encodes CASSPTDTGELFF.